This TCR beta chain originates from a study of blood T cell repertoires in COVID-19. It was during active infection that Seattle patients were enrolled and then longitudinally followed. This CDR3 is 15 amino acids long. Germline V gene data show CDR1 as SNHLY and CDR2 as FYNNEI. V was pared by 3 bases and J by 6 bases, with 14 bases between. As processed by the authors: How many nucleated cells were present was estimated from reference gene primer amplification. The data were produced by immunoSEQ multiplex PCR, yet TCRdb's version contains in-frame clones alone and is incomplete. V and J calls plus clone size are reproduced from that table; the DNA served to infer D and trimming. This table holds about 120,000 clones, under 95% found once.

The sample consisted of peripheral blood. This chain connects TRBV2 to TRBJ1-4; no reliable D call. This TCR came from a man between 60 and 75 years old with COVID-19, enrolled during active disease. The chain's CDR3 is CASSESRTDYEKLFF. DNA for the CDR3: TGTGCCAGCAGTGAGTCGAGGACTGACTATGAAAAACTGTTTTTT.